These T cell receptor beta chains were read from a single sample in a study of blood T cell repertoires in COVID-19. The repertoire was sequenced with immunoSEQ multiplex PCR; TCRdb's copy has only in-frame clones and lacks some. The sample contains 65,000 to 85,000 clones, under 95% of which appear only once. Sequencing was done on a sample of peripheral blood. The receptors here all came from a human donor in a cohort sampled during active COVID-19. The CDR3 runs from the conserved cysteine through the conserved F or W. The D gene is left open where the match is weak. Not all rows give a size; the values are once, few, many and, for expanded clones, a class.

TRBD2,.,TRBV2,TRBJ2-1,TGTGCCAGCAGTCGACTAGCGGGGGGTTTTAGCAATGAGCAGTTCTTC,CASSRLAGGFSNEQFF
.,.,TRBV5-1,TRBJ2-3,TGCGCCAGCAGCACGGGACTGGCTCCCAATACGCAGTATTTT,CASSTGLAPNTQYF
.,.,TRBV7-2,TRBJ1-5,TGTGCCAGCAGCTTAGACAGCCAGCCCCAGCATTTT,CASSLDSQPQHF
TRBD1,few,TRBV5-1,TRBJ1-6,TGCGCCAGCAGCACTTATACCACAGGGGTTGGTTCACCCCTCCACTTT,CASSTYTTGVGSPLHF
TRBD1,.,TRBV9,TRBJ2-3,TGTGCCAGCAGTTCGGGACAGTGGGGTTTATTGACGCAGTATTTT,CASSSGQWGLLTQYF
.,.,TRBV6-2/TRBV6-3,TRBJ1-1,TGTGCCAGCAGCCTCCGGACAGCTGAAGCTTTCTTT,CASSLRTAEAFF
.,.,TRBV10-3,TRBJ2-2,TGTGCCATCAGTGGTGACTCCACGTCCGGGGAGCTGTTTTTT,CAISGDSTSGELFF
.,.,TRBV4-1,TRBJ1-1,TGCGCCAGCAGCCCCCGGCCGACAGAAGCCAGCACTGAAGCTTTCTTT,CASSPRPTEASTEAFF
.,.,TRBV20-1,TRBJ1-4,TGCAGTGCTAGTAGGGGCAGATTTAATGAAAAACTGTTTTTT,CSASRGRFNEKLFF
.,.,TRBV2,TRBJ1-6,TGTGCCAGCAGGCGAGAGGCGATAATAAATTCACCCCTCCACTTT,CASRREAIINSPLHF
.,.,TRBV6-5,TRBJ2-1,TGTGCCAGCAGTTACAACGGGGTATCCTACAATGAGCAGTTCTTC,CASSYNGVSYNEQFF
TRBD1,.,TRBV11-2,TRBJ2-7,TGTGCCAGCAGCCCCGGGACAGGGATAGGCTACGAGCAGTACTTC,CASSPGTGIGYEQYF
.,.,TRBV19,TRBJ1-2,TGTGCCAGTAGACTGGGAGCTAACTATGGCTACACCTTC,CASRLGANYGYTF
.,once,TRBV6-2/TRBV6-3,TRBJ1-2,TGTGCCAGCAGTCCCGACACCGTGGGAGATGGCTACACCTTC,CASSPDTVGDGYTF
.,.,TRBV6-5,TRBJ1-1,TGTGCCAGCAGTCGCGACCGAGGGTTGAACACTGAAGCTTTCTTT,CASSRDRGLNTEAFF
TRBD2,few,TRBV5-1,TRBJ2-2,TGCGCCAGCAGCTCTAGCGGGGGGGCAGTCGCCGGGGAGCTGTTTTTT,CASSSSGGAVAGELFF
.,.,TRBV7-2,TRBJ2-1,TGTGCCAGCAGCGCCACTCGACTACCAAACAATGAGCAGTTCTTC,CASSATRLPNNEQFF
.,.,TRBV5-5,TRBJ1-6,TGTGCCAGCAGCTTGGCCAACTTAGCCTCACCCCTCCACTTT,CASSLANLASPLHF
.,.,TRBV18,TRBJ2-7,TGTGCCAGCTCACCATACACAGCTGAGATTATCTCCTACGAGCAGTACTTC,CASSPYTAEIISYEQYF
.,.,TRBV10-3,TRBJ1-2,TGTGCCATCAGTGAGTCTGGGGCGTGGGGCTACACCTTC,CAISESGAWGYTF
.,.,TRBV7-9,TRBJ1-1,TGTGCCAGCAGCTTAGCGGAGACTGAAGCTTTCTTT,CASSLAETEAFF
.,.,TRBV3-1/TRBV3-2,TRBJ1-3,TGTGCCAGCAGCCAAGAAATCTCTCCCGGGAGGGGCTACTCTGGAAACACCATATATTTT,CASSQEISPGRGYSGNTIYF
.,once,TRBV5-5,TRBJ2-5,TGTGCCAGCAGCTTTGCGGGGGCGACCCAAGAGACCCAGTACTTC,CASSFAGATQETQYF
TRBD1,.,TRBV6-6,TRBJ1-1,TGTGCCAGCAGTTATGGCAGGGGGCAAAACACTGAAGCTTTCTTT,CASSYGRGQNTEAFF
TRBD1,.,TRBV14,TRBJ1-5,TGTGCCAGCAGCCAAGGGGGACAGGGGACCAGCAATCAGCCCCAGCATTTT,CASSQGGQGTSNQPQHF
.,.,TRBV5-1,TRBJ2-1,TGCGCCAGCAGCTTCGTGAGCTCCTACAATGAGCAGTTCTTC,CASSFVSSYNEQFF
.,.,TRBV11-2,TRBJ1-1,TGTGCCAGCAGCTCCGCCGGCGGAGCTTTCTTT,CASSSAGGAFF
.,.,TRBV5-8,TRBJ1-2,TGTGCCAGCAGCTTGGGCGGGGAGCCATATGGCTACACCTTC,CASSLGGEPYGYTF
.,once,TRBV9,TRBJ2-7,TGTGCCAGCAGCGCGCAAACCGGGAGTAACGAGCAGTACTTC,CASSAQTGSNEQYF
TRBD1,.,TRBV23-1,TRBJ2-3,TGCGCCAGCAGTCAATTTCGACAGGGTCAGAGCACAGATACGCAGTATTTT,CASSQFRQGQSTDTQYF
.,.,TRBV7-8,TRBJ2-5,TGTGCCAGCAGCCAAACCCACACCGGGAGAGCGCGGACCCAGTACTTC,CASSQTHTGRARTQYF
.,.,TRBV7-9,TRBJ1-1,TGTGCCAGCAGCGAAACAGGGTCATGGAACACTGAAGCTTTCTTT,CASSETGSWNTEAFF
TRBD1,.,TRBV5-4,TRBJ2-1,TGTGCCAGCAGCGCCGGACAGGGACCTTACAATGAGCAGTTCTTC,CASSAGQGPYNEQFF
.,.,TRBV5-1,TRBJ2-5,TGCGCCAGCAGCTTGGGAGTCGCACAGGGCCAAGAGACCCAGTACTTC,CASSLGVAQGQETQYF
TRBD2,.,TRBV5-1,TRBJ2-1,TGCGCCAGCAGCTCCCTACCCGGGGGGGATGAGCAGTTCTTC,CASSSLPGGDEQFF
TRBD1,once,TRBV19,TRBJ2-7,TGTGCCAGTAGTACTACAGGGGGCTTTGCCTACGAGCAGTACTTC,CASSTTGGFAYEQYF
.,.,TRBV4-1,TRBJ1-2,TGCGCCAGCAGCCACTCTCAGGGCGAACATGGCTACACCTTC,CASSHSQGEHGYTF
.,.,TRBV6-2/TRBV6-3,TRBJ2-3,TGTGCCAGCAGTGCAGGGGACACAGATACGCAGTATTTT,CASSAGDTDTQYF
TRBD2,.,TRBV5-1,TRBJ2-3,TGCGCCAGCAGCTCGGGGGGGTACACAGATACGCAGTATTTT,CASSSGGYTDTQYF
.,.,TRBV27,TRBJ2-7,TGTGCCAGCAGTTTATTAGGGCTAGCCACCTACGAGCAGTACTTC,CASSLLGLATYEQYF